This is a list of T cell receptor beta chains from one sample in a study of blood T cell repertoires in COVID-19. Data came from immunoSEQ multiplex PCR; TCRdb stores just in-frame clones and leaves some out. The table lists around 250,000 clones, approximately 86% of them singletons. Source material: PBMCs or T cells enriched from blood (not recorded which). These receptors all come from a woman in her fifties or sixties who had recovered from COVID-19. CDR3s include the opening cysteine and the closing phenylalanine or tryptophan. The D gene is left open where the match is weak. Part of the rows lack a size; the others show once, few, many or a class for expanded clones.

V: TRBV28; size: NA; D: TRBD1; J: TRBJ1-1; DNA: TGTGCCAGCAGTTTGGGGGACAGGGTAAGCACTGAAGCTTTCTTT; CDR3: CASSLGDRVSTEAFF
V: TRBV6-5; size: NA; D: TRBD1; J: TRBJ2-5; DNA: TGTGCCAGCAGTTACTGGACAGGGACACAAGAGACCCAGTACTTC; CDR3: CASSYWTGTQETQYF
V: TRBV7-2; size: NA; D: TRBD1; J: TRBJ2-3; DNA: TGTGCCAGCAGCCCAGGGGGAGGCACAGATACGCAGTATTTT; CDR3: CASSPGGGTDTQYF
V: TRBV2; size: NA; D: NA; J: TRBJ1-1; DNA: TGTGCCAGCAGGGGGAGGGGCCGGAACACTGAAGCTTTCTTT; CDR3: CASRGRGRNTEAFF
V: TRBV7-9; size: NA; D: NA; J: TRBJ2-5; DNA: TGTGCCAGCAGCTCAGGGCAACAAGAGACCCAGTACTTC; CDR3: CASSSGQQETQYF
V: TRBV27; size: NA; D: TRBD2; J: TRBJ2-7; DNA: TGTGCCAGCAGGTTAACTAGCGGTCGCTACGAGCAGTACTTC; CDR3: CASRLTSGRYEQYF
V: TRBV7-6; size: NA; D: TRBD2; J: TRBJ2-3; DNA: TGTGCCAGCAGCTCGGGGGGACTAGCGGGAGCTGGTACGGATACGCAGTATTTT; CDR3: CASSSGGLAGAGTDTQYF
V: TRBV5-8; size: NA; D: NA; J: TRBJ1-1; DNA: TGTGCCAGCAGCTTATTAGGTGCGGAGGACACTGAAGCTTTCTTT; CDR3: CASSLLGAEDTEAFF
V: TRBV20-1; size: NA; D: TRBD2; J: TRBJ2-1; DNA: TGCAGTGCTAGTAAAGCGGGAGGGCGGTACAATGAGCAGTTCTTC; CDR3: CSASKAGGRYNEQFF
V: TRBV24-1; size: NA; D: NA; J: TRBJ2-7; DNA: TGTGCCACCAGTGATAAGGGGACAGGATTGCCTTCGGCGGGAGAGTCCTACGAGCAGTACTTC; CDR3: CATSDKGTGLPSAGESYEQYF
V: TRBV18; size: NA; D: TRBD2; J: TRBJ2-1; DNA: TGTGCCAGCTCACCTCAGGGACTAGCGGACAATGAGCAGTTCTTC; CDR3: CASSPQGLADNEQFF
V: TRBV27; size: NA; D: NA; J: TRBJ2-1; DNA: TGTGCCAGCAGTTCGGCGGCCACCTACAATGAGCAGTTCTTC; CDR3: CASSSAATYNEQFF
V: TRBV4-2; size: NA; D: NA; J: TRBJ1-1; DNA: TGTGCCAGCAGCCAACATATGAAAGGGGACACTGAAGCTTTCTTT; CDR3: CASSQHMKGDTEAFF
V: TRBV30; size: NA; D: NA; J: TRBJ1-3; DNA: TGTGCCTGCCAGGACACTGGAAACACCATATATTTT; CDR3: CACQDTGNTIYF
V: TRBV14; size: NA; D: NA; J: TRBJ2-2; DNA: TGTGCCAGCAGCCAAGTGGCCAAAGGACTTTCTGGGGAGCTGTTTTTT; CDR3: CASSQVAKGLSGELFF
V: TRBV30; size: NA; D: TRBD1; J: TRBJ1-1; DNA: TGTGCCTGGATTGCCCGGGACAGGGAAAGGGCTTTCTTT; CDR3: CAWIARDRERAFF
V: TRBV27; size: NA; D: NA; J: TRBJ1-5; DNA: TGTGCCAGCAGTTTGGATGGGCCGAGTGATCAGCCCCAGCATTTT; CDR3: CASSLDGPSDQPQHF
V: TRBV7-9; size: few; D: TRBD1; J: TRBJ2-7; DNA: TGTGCCAGCAGCTCTGACAGGGGGGGCGAGCAGTACTTC; CDR3: CASSSDRGGEQYF
V: TRBV19; size: NA; D: TRBD2; J: TRBJ2-3; DNA: TGTGCCAGTAGTATAGGGTTAGCGGGAGGCTACCGCACAGATACGCAGTATTTT; CDR3: CASSIGLAGGYRTDTQYF
V: TRBV16; size: NA; D: NA; J: TRBJ1-2; DNA: TGTGCCAGCAGCCAATCCCCCCAAAGCGGCTACACCTTC; CDR3: CASSQSPQSGYTF
V: TRBV6-5; size: few; D: TRBD1; J: TRBJ1-2; DNA: TGTGCCAGCAGGGAGGTGGACAGGGGGCTTTCTGGCTACACCTTC; CDR3: CASREVDRGLSGYTF
V: TRBV23-1; size: NA; D: TRBD2; J: TRBJ2-7; DNA: TGCGCCAGCAGTCATACCGGACTAGGGCTGACCTACGAGCAGTACTTC; CDR3: CASSHTGLGLTYEQYF
V: TRBV28; size: once; D: TRBD2; J: TRBJ2-1; DNA: TGTGCCAGCAGCCCCGGGACTACGAGGCAGTTCTTC; CDR3: CASSPGTTRQFF
V: TRBV29-1; size: NA; D: NA; J: TRBJ2-3; DNA: TGCAGCGTTGGGAGGGTCCCGGGTGGCACAGATACGCAGTATTTT; CDR3: CSVGRVPGGTDTQYF
V: TRBV12-3/TRBV12-4; size: NA; D: NA; J: TRBJ2-3; DNA: TGTGCCAGCAGTTCCAGGGACACAGATACGCAGTATTTT; CDR3: CASSSRDTDTQYF
V: TRBV5-1; size: once; D: TRBD1; J: TRBJ2-5; DNA: TGCGCCAGCAGCTTGAGGGCCCAAGGGGGCGCCGAGACCCAGTACTTC; CDR3: CASSLRAQGGAETQYF
V: TRBV28; size: NA; D: NA; J: TRBJ1-1; DNA: TGTGCCAGCAGTGAACACTCCGGGACTGAAGCTTTCTTT; CDR3: CASSEHSGTEAFF
V: TRBV27; size: NA; D: NA; J: TRBJ1-3; DNA: TGTGCCACCTCGCGTGAGGCCTCTGGAAACACCATATATTTT; CDR3: CATSREASGNTIYF
V: TRBV11-2; size: NA; D: NA; J: TRBJ2-1; DNA: TGTGCCAGCAGCTTAGACAATAGCTGGGATGAGCAGTTCTTC; CDR3: CASSLDNSWDEQFF
V: TRBV28; size: NA; D: TRBD1; J: TRBJ1-1; DNA: TGTGCCAGCAGTTTCTCTAACAGGGGCGGCACTGAAGCTTTCTTT; CDR3: CASSFSNRGGTEAFF
V: TRBV19; size: NA; D: TRBD1; J: TRBJ1-1; DNA: TGTGCCAGTAGAGCCCAAGGTAACAGGGGGCTTTACGGGAACACTGAAGCTTTCTTT; CDR3: CASRAQGNRGLYGNTEAFF
V: TRBV9; size: once; D: NA; J: TRBJ1-1; DNA: TGTGCCAGCAGCGTAGTGTGGGAGGGTCAAGCTTTCTTT; CDR3: CASSVVWEGQAFF
V: TRBV18; size: NA; D: NA; J: TRBJ2-7; DNA: TGTGCCAGCTCACTCGCGGGGAGTTACGAGCAGTACTTC; CDR3: CASSLAGSYEQYF
V: TRBV28; size: NA; D: NA; J: TRBJ1-5; DNA: TGTGCCAGCAGTTCCTCCGGGACGGGCGGGGGCAATCAGCCCCAGCATTTT; CDR3: CASSSSGTGGGNQPQHF
V: TRBV29-1; size: NA; D: NA; J: TRBJ2-2; DNA: TGCATCACCCCCTCGGGCAGGGTGGATCCCACGAACACCGGGGAGCTGTTTTTT; CDR3: CITPSGRVDPTNTGELFF
V: TRBV6-2/TRBV6-3; size: NA; D: NA; J: TRBJ2-1; DNA: TGTGCCAGCAGCCAACCCGCCTTGACTTTAAGGAGTAAGAGCTCCTACAATGAGCAGTTCTTC; CDR3: CASSQPALTLRSKSSYNEQFF
V: TRBV14; size: NA; D: NA; J: TRBJ2-1; DNA: TGTGCCAGCAGCCAATACAGGGATGTTGAGCAGTTCTTC; CDR3: CASSQYRDVEQFF
V: TRBV19; size: NA; D: NA; J: TRBJ2-7; DNA: TGTGCCAGTAGTATGAAACAGGGAGACGAGCAGTACTTC; CDR3: CASSMKQGDEQYF
V: TRBV7-8; size: NA; D: NA; J: TRBJ2-3; DNA: TGTGCCAGCAGCTACCACTCGAATACGCAGTATTTT; CDR3: CASSYHSNTQYF
V: TRBV7-9; size: NA; D: NA; J: TRBJ2-3; DNA: TGTGCCAGCAGCTTAGCGGTACAGGGCCTCACAGATACGCAGTATTTT; CDR3: CASSLAVQGLTDTQYF
V: TRBV3-1/TRBV3-2; size: few; D: TRBD1; J: TRBJ1-2; DNA: TGTGCCAGCAGTCGACAGGGCCACTATGGCTACACCTTC; CDR3: CASSRQGHYGYTF